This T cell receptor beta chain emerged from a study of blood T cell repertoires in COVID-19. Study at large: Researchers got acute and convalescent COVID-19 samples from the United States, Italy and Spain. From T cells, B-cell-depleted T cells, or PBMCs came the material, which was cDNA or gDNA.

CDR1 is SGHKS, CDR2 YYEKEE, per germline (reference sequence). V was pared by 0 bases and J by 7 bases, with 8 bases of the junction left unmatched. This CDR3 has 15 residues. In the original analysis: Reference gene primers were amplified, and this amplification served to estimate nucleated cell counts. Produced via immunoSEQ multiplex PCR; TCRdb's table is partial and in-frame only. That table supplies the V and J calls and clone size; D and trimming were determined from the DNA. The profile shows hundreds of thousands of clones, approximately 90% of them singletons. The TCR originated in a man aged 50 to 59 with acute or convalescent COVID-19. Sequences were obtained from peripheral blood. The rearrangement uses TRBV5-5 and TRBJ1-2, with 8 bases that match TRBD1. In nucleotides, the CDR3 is TGTGCCAGCAGCTTGGACGCAGGGGGCTTCGGTGGCTACACCTTC. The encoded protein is CASSLDAGGFGGYTF.